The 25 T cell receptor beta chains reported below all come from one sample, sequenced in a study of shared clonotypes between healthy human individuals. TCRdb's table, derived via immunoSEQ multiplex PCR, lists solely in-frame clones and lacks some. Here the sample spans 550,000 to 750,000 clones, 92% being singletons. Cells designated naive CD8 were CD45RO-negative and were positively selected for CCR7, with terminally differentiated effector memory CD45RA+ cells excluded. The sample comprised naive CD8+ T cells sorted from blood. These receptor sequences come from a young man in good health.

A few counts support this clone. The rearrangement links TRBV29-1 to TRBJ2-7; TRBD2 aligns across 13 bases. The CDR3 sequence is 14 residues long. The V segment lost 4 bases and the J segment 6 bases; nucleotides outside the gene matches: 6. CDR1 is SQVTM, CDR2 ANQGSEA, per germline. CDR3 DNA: TGCAGCGTTGTCTTGGGACTAGCGGGGTTCGAGCAGTACTTC. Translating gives CSVVLGLAGFEQYF.

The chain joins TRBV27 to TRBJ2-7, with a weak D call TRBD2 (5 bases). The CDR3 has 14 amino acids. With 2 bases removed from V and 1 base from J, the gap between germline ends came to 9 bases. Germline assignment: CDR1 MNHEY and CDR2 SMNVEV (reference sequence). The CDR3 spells CASSLGRTSYEQYF. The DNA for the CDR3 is TGTGCCAGCAGTTTAGGCAGGACTTCCTACGAGCAGTACTTC.

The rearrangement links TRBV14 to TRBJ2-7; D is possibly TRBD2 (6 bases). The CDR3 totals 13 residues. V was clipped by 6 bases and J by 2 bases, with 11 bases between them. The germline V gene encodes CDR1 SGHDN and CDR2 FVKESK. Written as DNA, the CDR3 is TGTGCCAGCAGGCGGGACGGCACCTACGAGCAGTACTTC. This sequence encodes CASRRDGTYEQYF. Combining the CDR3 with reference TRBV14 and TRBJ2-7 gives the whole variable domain EAGVTQFPSHSVIEKGQTVTLRCDPISGHDNLYWYRRVMGKEIKFLLHFVKESKQDESGMPNNRFLAERTGGTYSTLKVQPAELEDSGVYFCASRRDGTYEQYFGPGTRLTVT.

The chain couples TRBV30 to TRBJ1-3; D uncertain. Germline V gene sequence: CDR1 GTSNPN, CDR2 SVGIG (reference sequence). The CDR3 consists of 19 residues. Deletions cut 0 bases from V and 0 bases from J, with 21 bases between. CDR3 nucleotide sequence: TGTGCCTGGAGTGTAATGTGGGCAAAAGGAGATAACTCTGGAAACACCATATATTTT. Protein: CAWSVMWAKGDNSGNTIYF.

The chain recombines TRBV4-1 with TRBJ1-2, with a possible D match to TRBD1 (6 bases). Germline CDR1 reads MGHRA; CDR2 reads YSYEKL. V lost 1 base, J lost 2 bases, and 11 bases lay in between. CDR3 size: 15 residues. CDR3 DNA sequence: TGCGCCAGCAGCCAAGTGACCAGGGGAAACTATGGCTACACCTTC. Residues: CASSQVTRGNYGYTF.

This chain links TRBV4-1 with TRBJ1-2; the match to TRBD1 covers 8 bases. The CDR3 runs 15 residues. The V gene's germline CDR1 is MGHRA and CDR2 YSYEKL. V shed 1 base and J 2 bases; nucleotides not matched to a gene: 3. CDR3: CASSQARTGNYGYTF. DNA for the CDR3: TGCGCCAGCAGCCAAGCCCGGACAGGGAACTATGGCTACACCTTC.

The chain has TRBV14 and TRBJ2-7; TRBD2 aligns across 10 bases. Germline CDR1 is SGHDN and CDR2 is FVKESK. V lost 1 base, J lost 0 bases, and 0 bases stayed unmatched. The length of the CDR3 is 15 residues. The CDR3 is CASSQASGSSYEQYF. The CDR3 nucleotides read TGTGCCAGCAGCCAAGCTAGCGGGAGCTCCTACGAGCAGTACTTC. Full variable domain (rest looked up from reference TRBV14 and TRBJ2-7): EAGVTQFPSHSVIEKGQTVTLRCDPISGHDNLYWYRRVMGKEIKFLLHFVKESKQDESGMPNNRFLAERTGGTYSTLKVQPAELEDSGVYFCASSQASGSSYEQYFGPGTRLTVT.

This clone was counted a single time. CDR3 in amino acids: CASSYRARSEKLFF. CDR3 nucleotide sequence: TGTGCCAGCAGCTACCGGGCCAGGAGCGAAAAACTGTTTTTT. The chain uses TRBV7-2 and TRBJ1-4; D unresolved. From germline, CDR1 is SGHTA and CDR2 FQGNSA. V lost 4 bases to trimming and J lost 8 bases, with 14 bases between them. CDR3 length equals 14 residues.

The CDR3 loop reads CASSLQGRSTEAFF. The CDR3 DNA reads as TGTGCCAGCAGCTTACAGGGGCGGAGCACTGAAGCTTTCTTT. This sequence joins TRBV11-2 and TRBJ1-1, with a weak D call TRBD1 (6 bases). Germline lookup yields CDR1 SGHAT and CDR2 FQNNGV. V was clipped by 2 bases and J by 4 bases, with 11 bases between them. The CDR3 length is 14 residues.

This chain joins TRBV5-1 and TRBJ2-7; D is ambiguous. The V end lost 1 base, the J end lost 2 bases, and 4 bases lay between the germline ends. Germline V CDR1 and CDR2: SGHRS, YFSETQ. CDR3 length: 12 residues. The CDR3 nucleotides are TGCGCCAGCAGCTTGAATACCTACGAGCAGTACTTC. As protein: CASSLNTYEQYF.

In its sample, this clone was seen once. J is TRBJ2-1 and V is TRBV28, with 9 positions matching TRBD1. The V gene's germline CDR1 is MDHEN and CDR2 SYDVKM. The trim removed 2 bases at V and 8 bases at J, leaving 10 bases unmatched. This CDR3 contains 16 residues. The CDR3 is CASSLRGQGFIHEQFF. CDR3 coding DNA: TGTGCCAGCAGTTTACGGGGACAGGGCTTCATCCATGAGCAGTTCTTC. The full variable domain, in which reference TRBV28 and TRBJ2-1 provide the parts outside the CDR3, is DVKVTQSSRYLVKRTGEKVFLECVQDMDHENMFWYRQDPGLGLRLIYFSYDVKMKEKGDIPEGYSVSREKKERFSLILESASTNQTSMYLCASSLRGQGFIHEQFFGPGTRLTVL.

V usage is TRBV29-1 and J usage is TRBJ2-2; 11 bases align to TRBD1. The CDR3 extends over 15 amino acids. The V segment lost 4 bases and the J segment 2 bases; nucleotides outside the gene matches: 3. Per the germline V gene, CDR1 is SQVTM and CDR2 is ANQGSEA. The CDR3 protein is CSVVGQGANTGELFF. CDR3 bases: TGCAGCGTTGTTGGACAGGGGGCTAACACCGGGGAGCTGTTTTTT.

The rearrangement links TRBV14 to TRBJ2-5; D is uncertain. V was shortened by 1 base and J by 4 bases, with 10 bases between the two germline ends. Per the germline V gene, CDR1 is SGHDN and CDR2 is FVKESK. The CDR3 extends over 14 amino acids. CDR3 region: CASSQVELAETQYF. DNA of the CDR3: TGTGCCAGCAGCCAAGTAGAGCTTGCAGAGACCCAGTACTTC.

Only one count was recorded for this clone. The CDR3 sequence: CASSVVAGLAYNEQFF. As DNA, the CDR3 is TGTGCCAGCAGCGTGGTAGCGGGACTTGCCTACAATGAGCAGTTCTTC. This chain connects TRBV5-4 to TRBJ2-1; TRBD2 agrees at 8 bases. The V gene end was trimmed by 4 bases and the J gene end by 2 bases; junction bases not matched to a gene: 8. The CDR3 is 16 amino acids. Per the germline V gene, CDR1 is SGHNT and CDR2 is YYREEE (reference sequence).

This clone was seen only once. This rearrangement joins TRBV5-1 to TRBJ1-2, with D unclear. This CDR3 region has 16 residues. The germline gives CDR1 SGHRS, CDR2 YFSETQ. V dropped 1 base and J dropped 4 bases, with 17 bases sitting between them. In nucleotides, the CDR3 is TGCGCCAGCAGCTTGAATCGGGGTGCCGCATCCTATGGCTACACCTTC. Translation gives CASSLNRGAASYGYTF.

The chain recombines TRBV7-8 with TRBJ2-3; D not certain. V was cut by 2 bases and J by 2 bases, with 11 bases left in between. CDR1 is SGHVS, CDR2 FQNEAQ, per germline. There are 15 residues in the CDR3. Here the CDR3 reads CASSLTPHDTDTQYF. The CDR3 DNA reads TGTGCCAGCAGCTTAACCCCTCATGACACAGATACGCAGTATTTT.

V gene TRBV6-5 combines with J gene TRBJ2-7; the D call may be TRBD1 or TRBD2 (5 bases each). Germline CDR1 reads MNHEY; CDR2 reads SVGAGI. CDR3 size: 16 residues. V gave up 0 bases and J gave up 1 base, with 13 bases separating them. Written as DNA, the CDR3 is TGTGCCAGCAGTTACTCGAGGGTAGGGGTATCCTACGAGCAGTACTTC. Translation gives CASSYSRVGVSYEQYF.

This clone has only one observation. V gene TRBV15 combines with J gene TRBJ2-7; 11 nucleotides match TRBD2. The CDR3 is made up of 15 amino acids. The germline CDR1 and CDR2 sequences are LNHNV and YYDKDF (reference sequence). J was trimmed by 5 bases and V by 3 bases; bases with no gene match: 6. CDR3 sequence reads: CATSRIAGGPNEQYF. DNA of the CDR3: TGTGCCACCAGCAGGATAGCGGGAGGGCCAAACGAGCAGTACTTC.

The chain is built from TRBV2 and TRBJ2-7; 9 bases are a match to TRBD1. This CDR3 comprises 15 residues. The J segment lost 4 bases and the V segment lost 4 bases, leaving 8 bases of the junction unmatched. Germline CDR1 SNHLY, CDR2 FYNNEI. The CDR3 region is CASSGVVGQGYEQYF. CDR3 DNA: TGTGCCAGCAGTGGGGTGGTGGGACAGGGATACGAGCAGTACTTC.

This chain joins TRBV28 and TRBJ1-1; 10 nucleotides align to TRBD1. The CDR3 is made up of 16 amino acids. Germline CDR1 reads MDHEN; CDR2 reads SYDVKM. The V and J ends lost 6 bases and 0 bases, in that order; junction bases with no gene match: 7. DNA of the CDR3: TGTGCCAGCAGACGTCCCGGGACAGGGGTGAACACTGAAGCTTTCTTT. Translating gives CASRRPGTGVNTEAFF.

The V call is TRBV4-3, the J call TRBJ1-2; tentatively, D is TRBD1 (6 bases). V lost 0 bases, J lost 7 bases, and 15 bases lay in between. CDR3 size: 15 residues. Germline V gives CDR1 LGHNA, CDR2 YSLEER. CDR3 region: CASSQERGGTSGYTF. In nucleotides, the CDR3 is TGCGCCAGCAGCCAAGAAAGGGGGGGGACTTCTGGCTACACCTTC.

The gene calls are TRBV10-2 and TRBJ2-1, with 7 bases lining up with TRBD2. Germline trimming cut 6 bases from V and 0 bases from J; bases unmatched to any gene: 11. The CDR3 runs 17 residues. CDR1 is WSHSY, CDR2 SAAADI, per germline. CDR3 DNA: TGCGCCAGCAGCCGAGTGGGTGGGGGGGTCTCCTACAATGAGCAGTTCTTC. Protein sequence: CASSRVGGGVSYNEQFF.

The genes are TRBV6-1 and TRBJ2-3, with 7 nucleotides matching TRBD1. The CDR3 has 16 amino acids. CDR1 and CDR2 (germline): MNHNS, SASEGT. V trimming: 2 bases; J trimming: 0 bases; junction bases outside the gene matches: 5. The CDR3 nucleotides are TGTGCCAGCAGTGAATTGACAGGGTCTAGCACAGATACGCAGTATTTT. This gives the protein CASSELTGSSTDTQYF.

The DNA for the CDR3 is TGTGCCAGCAGCAGGGGACAGGGGGCGTTAGCTGGGGCCAACGTCCTGACTTTC. This codes for CASSRGQGALAGANVLTF. The chain links TRBV5-8 to TRBJ2-6, with 12 positions matching TRBD1. The CDR3 is 18 residues long. J lost 2 bases, V lost 4 bases, and 7 bases had no gene match. In germline, CDR1 is SGHTS, CDR2 YDEGEE.

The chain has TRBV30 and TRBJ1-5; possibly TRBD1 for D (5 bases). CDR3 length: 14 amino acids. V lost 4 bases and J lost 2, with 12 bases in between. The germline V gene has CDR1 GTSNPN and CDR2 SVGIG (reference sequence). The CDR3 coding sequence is TGTGCCTGGAATTCCGTGGGGGGCAATCAGCCCCAGCATTTT. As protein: CAWNSVGGNQPQHF.